Each of the 32 T cell receptor beta chains below was sequenced from the same sample in a study of shared clonotypes between healthy human individuals. TCRdb's table, derived via immunoSEQ multiplex PCR, lists solely in-frame clones and lacks some. The data contain some 690,000 clones, about 90% of them singletons. Source material: memory CD8+ T cells from PBMCs. The subset was: CD45RO+ cells pooled with CCR7-negative TemRA cells. These receptors originate from a man aged 18-30 years in good health. Some clones in this sample may be carry-over from other donors' samples.

This clone appeared a single time. The identical CDR3 is also encoded by other nucleotide sequences in the sample. This rearrangement joins TRBV28 to TRBJ2-7, with D perhaps matching TRBD2 (5 bases). Trimming shortened V by 3 bases and J by 2 bases, and 8 bases separated the two germline ends. Germline V gene data show CDR1 as MDHEN and CDR2 as SYDVKM. The CDR3 spans 13 residues. This CDR3 is CASSFGKTYEQYF. CDR3 DNA: TGTGCCAGCAGTTTCGGGAAAACCTACGAGCAGTACTTC.

V usage is TRBV7-3 and J usage is TRBJ2-2, with TRBD1 matching 12 bases. Trimming at V came to 5 bases and at J to 6 bases, leaving 10 bases not matched to a gene. CDR1 SGHTA and CDR2 FQGTGA come from the germline V gene. The CDR3 length is 17 residues. The CDR3 sequence is CASSMGGTGGAPGELFF. The CDR3 DNA reads TGTGCCAGCAGCATGGGCGGGACAGGGGGCGCCCCCGGGGAGCTGTTTTTT.

CDR3 DNA: TGTGCCAGCAGCCAACTCGCAGATCCCTCCTACGAGCAGTACTTC. As protein: CASSQLADPSYEQYF. The V call is TRBV4-2, the J call TRBJ2-7; no definite D call. V lost 2 bases and J lost 0, with 11 bases in between. CDR1 LGHNA and CDR2 YNFKEQ come from the germline V gene. The CDR3 spans 15 residues.

The rearrangement uses TRBV30 and TRBJ1-1; 10 nucleotides align to TRBD1. The junction had 19 bases not matched to a gene; V was cut back by 3 bases and J by 6 bases. Per the germline V gene, CDR1 is GTSNPN and CDR2 is SVGIG (reference sequence). The CDR3 sequence is 18 residues long. This CDR3 reads CAWRVTGTGDQRSAEAFF. For the CDR3, the DNA is TGTGCCTGGAGGGTAACCGGGACAGGGGATCAAAGGTCGGCTGAAGCTTTCTTT.

On this clone itself: The junction shows a germline mismatch at one end, possibly a read error. This rearrangement joins TRBV27 to TRBJ2-3; the match to TRBD2 covers 13 bases. Per germline, CDR1 MNHEY and CDR2 SMNVEV (reference sequence). This CDR3 has 12 residues. CDR3 amino acids: CASRPGLAGLLF. CDR3 coding DNA: TGTGCCAGCAGACCGGGACTAGCGGGGCTCCTCTTT.

This rearrangement joins TRBV27 to TRBJ2-5; 12 nucleotides agree with TRBD2. V shed 5 bases, J shed 5 bases, and the junction held 15 bases outside the gene matches. This CDR3 comprises 18 residues. CDR1 is MNHEY and CDR2 is SMNVEV in the germline V gene (reference sequence). In DNA form, the CDR3 reads TGTGCCAGCAGTCCCCTGTTGAGGACTAGCGGGAATGGGGAGACCCAGTACTTC. This encodes CASSPLLRTSGNGETQYF.

V is TRBV10-3 and J is TRBJ1-1; weak D call: TRBD1 (5 bases). Trimming removed 6 bases at V and 1 base at J, with 18 bases between. From germline, CDR1 is ENHRY and CDR2 SYGVKD. CDR3 length: 16 amino acids. CDR3 protein: CAISEGLHPENTEAFF. For the CDR3, the DNA is TGTGCCATCAGCGAGGGGCTTCACCCCGAGAACACTGAAGCTTTCTTT.

This clone was counted once. The chain links TRBV14 to TRBJ1-2; D uncertain. The V gene lost 4 bases and the J gene lost 8 bases, with 11 bases spanning the gap. CDR3 length: 12 amino acids. Germline V lookup: CDR1 SGHDN, CDR2 FVKESK. The CDR3 loop reads CASSRGSFGYTF. The CDR3 bases are TGTGCCAGCAGCCGAGGGTCGTTCGGCTACACCTTC.

The chain carries TRBV5-6 and TRBJ1-2; 7 nucleotides agree with TRBD1. In germline, CDR1 is SGHDT, CDR2 YYEEEE. The CDR3 contains 15 residues. Germline trimming cut 3 bases from V and 2 bases from J; bases unmatched to any gene: 7. CDR3 amino acids: CASSWGPGQNYGYTF. The CDR3 DNA follows: TGTGCCAGCAGCTGGGGCCCGGGACAGAACTATGGCTACACCTTC.

The V gene is TRBV4-3, the J gene TRBJ2-5; tentative D call: TRBD1 (5 bases). The better agreement between TRBJ2-7 and the DNA end casts doubt on the J call. This CDR3 region has 14 residues. Germline CDR1 is LGHNA and CDR2 is YSLEER. CDR3 loop: CASSPGFASYEQYF. The CDR3 bases are TGCGCCAGCAGCCCAGGGTTCGCCTCCTACGAGCAGTACTTC.

V is TRBV5-4 and J is TRBJ2-5; D possibly corresponds to TRBD1 (5 bases). The CDR3 spans 15 residues. Trimming shortened V by 2 bases and J by 2 bases, and 13 bases separated the two germline ends. From germline, CDR1 is SGHNT and CDR2 YYREEE (reference sequence). The CDR3: CASSFFGRQQETQYF. The CDR3 bases are TGTGCCAGCAGCTTTTTTGGTCGACAGCAAGAGACCCAGTACTTC.

In its sample, this clone was seen once. V and J are TRBV5-6 and TRBJ2-1; unclear D gene. The germline V and J ends were trimmed by 2 bases and 7 bases, with 13 bases remaining between them. The germline CDR1 and CDR2 sequences are SGHDT and YYEEEE. The CDR3 loop spans 14 amino acids. CDR3 DNA: TGTGCCAGCAGCTTCCGTAGGTCCGCTAATGAGCAGTTCTTC. Protein: CASSFRRSANEQFF. Filled out from reference TRBV5-6 and TRBJ2-1, the complete variable domain reads DAGVTQSPTHLIKTRGQQVTLRCSPKSGHDTVSWYQQALGQGPQFIFQYYEEEERQRGNFPDRFSGHQFPNYSSELNVNALLLGDSALYLCASSFRRSANEQFFGPGTRLTVL.

The chain carries TRBV28 and TRBJ2-7; D gene uncertain. Germline V gives CDR1 MDHEN, CDR2 SYDVKM. CDR3 length: 14 amino acids. V was pared by 6 bases and J by 5 bases, with 17 bases between. CDR3 sequence: CASSPVNPGNEQYF. CDR3 coding DNA: TGTGCCAGCAGCCCCGTAAACCCGGGCAACGAGCAGTACTTC. The variable domain in full, completed from reference TRBV28 and TRBJ2-7, reads DVKVTQSSRYLVKRTGEKVFLECVQDMDHENMFWYRQDPGLGLRLIYFSYDVKMKEKGDIPEGYSVSREKKERFSLILESASTNQTSMYLCASSPVNPGNEQYFGPGTRLTVT.

This clone appeared once. The chain uses TRBV4-1 and TRBJ1-4; TRBD1 is a possible D gene (5 bases). Per the germline V gene, CDR1 is MGHRA and CDR2 is YSYEKL. V was cut by 4 bases and J by 0 bases, with 12 bases left in between. The CDR3 spans 16 residues. CDR3 bases: TGCGCCAGCAGCCCCAGTGGGGGGACAACTAATGAAAAACTGTTTTTT. It translates to CASSPSGGTTNEKLFF.

The CDR3 nucleotides read TGTGCCAGCAGCCTTTTAGCGGGAGGGACCTACAATGAGCAGTTCTTC. Amino acid sequence: CASSLLAGGTYNEQFF. This chain links TRBV7-9 with TRBJ2-1, with TRBD2 matching 11 bases. Germline CDR1 is SEHNR and CDR2 is FQNEAQ (reference sequence). The CDR3 covers 16 residues. V gave up 5 bases and J gave up 2 bases; unmatched junction bases: 5. The full variable domain, with the rest looked up from reference TRBV7-9 and TRBJ2-1, is DTGVSQNPRHKITKRGQNVTFRCDPISEHNRLYWYRQTLGQGPEFLTYFQNEAQLEKSRLLSDRFSAERPKGSFSTLEIQRTEQGDSAMYLCASSLLAGGTYNEQFFGPGTRLTVL.

This clone was observed a few times. V is TRBV4-1 and J is TRBJ1-1; D may be TRBD1 (5 bases). The CDR3 totals 13 residues. Trimming took off 0 bases at V and 5 bases at J, with 7 bases between the two ends. Germline CDR1 is MGHRA and CDR2 is YSYEKL. The chain's CDR3 is CASSQEPGTEAFF. The CDR3 bases are TGCGCCAGCAGCCAAGAGCCAGGGACTGAAGCTTTCTTT.

On this clone itself: The same CDR3 is also encoded by other DNA sequences in this sample. This chain connects TRBV7-8 to TRBJ1-1; D is unclear. This CDR3 region has 15 residues. V was clipped by 2 bases and J by 0 bases, with 10 bases between them. Germline assignment: CDR1 SGHVS and CDR2 FQNEAQ. The CDR3: CASSLKGRMNTEAFF. CDR3 nucleotide sequence: TGTGCCAGCAGCTTAAAGGGCAGAATGAACACTGAAGCTTTCTTT.

This clone has more than one count but fewer than ten. The rearrangement joins TRBV20-1 to TRBJ1-1; D perhaps matches TRBD1 (5 bases). The V gene's germline CDR1 is DFQATT and CDR2 SNEGSKA (reference sequence). The CDR3 is made up of 11 amino acids. Trimming stripped 7 bases from V and 2 bases from J, with 8 bases between. Here the CDR3 DNA reads TGCAGTGTCAGGGTTAACACTGAAGCTTTCTTT. Translated, it gives CSVRVNTEAFF.

The V and J genes are TRBV10-3 and TRBJ2-7; D gene ambiguous. Germline V CDR1 and CDR2: ENHRY, SYGVKD. The V and J ends lost 9 bases and 4 bases respectively, with 10 bases between them. The CDR3 loop spans 11 amino acids. The CDR3 DNA is TGTGCCATTAGTTGGGGTTACGAGCAGTACTTC. Its translation: CAISWGYEQYF.

V is TRBV4-1 and J is TRBJ2-7; D may be TRBD2 (5 bases). The V end was cut by 4 bases, the J end by 3 bases, with 22 bases between. Germline values: CDR1 MGHRA, CDR2 YSYEKL. The CDR3 runs 17 residues. CDR3 nucleotides: TGCGCCAGCAGCCGTGTCGGCCTAACGGGAAGCGGCTACGAGCAGTACTTC. Protein: CASSRVGLTGSGYEQYF.

The chain uses TRBV7-8 and TRBJ1-3; TRBD1 aligns across 8 bases. This CDR3 is built from 17 residues. Germline V gene sequence: CDR1 SGHVS, CDR2 FQNEAQ. Unmatched junction bases numbered 6, after V lost 0 bases and J lost 2 bases. The CDR3 region has the DNA TGTGCCAGCAGCTTAGCCCCGGCCAGGGGGCCTGGAAACACCATATATTTT. It codes for CASSLAPARGPGNTIYF.

The CDR3 loop is CASSPRPGTGGLNEQFF. CDR3 DNA sequence: TGTGCCAGCAGCCCCAGACCCGGGACAGGGGGTTTGAATGAGCAGTTCTTC. This chain links TRBV11-2 with TRBJ2-1; TRBD1 agrees at 11 bases. Germline assignment: CDR1 SGHAT and CDR2 FQNNGV. The junction had 13 bases not matched to a gene; V was cut back by 5 bases and J by 7 bases. This CDR3 has 17 amino acids.

The CDR3 sequence is CASSFGAGRAFF. In DNA form, the CDR3 reads TGTGCCAGCAGCTTCGGCGCAGGGCGTGCTTTCTTT. This chain links TRBV5-8 with TRBJ1-1; possible D gene TRBD1, 5 bases. With 2 bases removed from V and 11 bases from J, the gap between germline ends came to 13 bases. Germline CDR1 SGHTS, CDR2 YDEGEE. The CDR3 consists of 12 residues.

The chain uses TRBV2 and TRBJ1-6; possibly TRBD1 for D (5 bases). Deletions cut 2 bases from V and 6 bases from J, with 8 bases between. CDR1 is SNHLY, CDR2 FYNNEI, per germline. The CDR3 is 14 residues long. The DNA for the CDR3 is TGTGCCAGCAGTGAATGGGACCCTAATTCACCCCTCCACTTT. As protein: CASSEWDPNSPLHF.

This clone was seen more than once but under ten times. The identical CDR3 is also encoded by other nucleotide sequences in the sample. The V call is TRBV14, the J call TRBJ2-5; the D is unclear. Deletions cut 1 base from V and 4 bases from J, with 7 bases between. Germline V CDR1 and CDR2: SGHDN, FVKESK. This CDR3 spans 13 amino acids. CDR3 amino acids: CASSQGRRETQYF. In DNA, the CDR3 is TGTGCCAGCAGCCAAGGCCGTAGAGAGACCCAGTACTTC.

This sequence joins TRBV19 and TRBJ1-2; 8 nucleotides match TRBD1. Germline trimming cut 7 bases from V and 0 bases from J; bases unmatched to any gene: 13. The CDR3 is made up of 17 amino acids. Germline V gene lookup returns CDR1 LNHDA and CDR2 SQIVND (reference sequence). The CDR3 region is CASTRQGILEANYGYTF. In DNA, the CDR3 is TGTGCCAGTACCCGACAGGGGATTCTGGAAGCTAACTATGGCTACACCTTC. The full variable domain, its missing parts supplied by reference TRBV19 and TRBJ1-2, is DGGITQSPKYLFRKEGQNVTLSCEQNLNHDAMYWYRQDPGQGLRLIYYSQIVNDFQKGDIAEGYSVSREKKESFPLTVTSAQKNPTAFYLCASTRQGILEANYGYTFGSGTRLTVV.

The DNA for the CDR3 is TGTGCCAGCAGCCGCACAGGGCCCATTAATGAAAAACTGTTTTTT. As protein: CASSRTGPINEKLFF. J is TRBJ1-4 and V is TRBV7-8, with D possibly TRBD1 on 6 matching bases. V lost 5 bases to trimming and J lost 4 bases, with 14 bases between them. CDR3 length equals 15 residues. The germline V gene has CDR1 SGHVS and CDR2 FQNEAQ.

The chain recombines TRBV15 with TRBJ2-1; TRBD2 matches at 9 bases. Trimming removed 1 base from V and 5 bases from J; junction bases left unmatched: 0. The CDR3 extends over 14 amino acids. In germline, CDR1 is LNHNV, CDR2 YYDKDF (reference sequence). CDR3 nucleotide sequence: TGTGCCACCAGCAGAGGACTAGCGGACAATGAGCAGTTCTTC. It yields the protein CATSRGLADNEQFF.

V is TRBV4-1 and J is TRBJ2-3; no definite D call. Germline assignment: CDR1 MGHRA and CDR2 YSYEKL. Trimming took 4 bases from V and 4 from J, leaving 6 bases between them. This CDR3 contains 12 residues. The CDR3 region is CASSPSSDTQYF. The CDR3 coding sequence is TGCGCCAGCAGCCCCTCTTCAGATACGCAGTATTTT.

The chain links TRBV5-8 to TRBJ1-1, with no clear D. CDR1 SGHTS and CDR2 YDEGEE come from the germline V gene. The V end lost 0 bases, the J end lost 0 bases, and 6 bases lay between the germline ends. The CDR3 is 14 residues long. The CDR3 DNA sequence: TGTGCCAGCAGCTTGGGCATGGTGAACACTGAAGCTTTCTTT. This codes for CASSLGMVNTEAFF.

The CDR3 DNA reads TGTGCCAGCAGGCCCGGGCGGATCAATGAGCAGTTCTTC. This sequence encodes CASRPGRINEQFF. The chain couples TRBV27 to TRBJ2-1; D is ambiguous. V was cut by 6 bases and J by 6 bases, with 12 bases left in between. Germline V gene sequence: CDR1 MNHEY, CDR2 SMNVEV (reference sequence). This CDR3 region has 13 residues.

This chain joins TRBV14 and TRBJ2-1, with 8 bases that match TRBD2. The germline V gene has CDR1 SGHDN and CDR2 FVKESK. The CDR3 has 15 residues. With V trimmed by 4 bases and J by 2 bases, 4 bases remained unmatched. DNA for the CDR3: TGTGCCAGCAGCCGGACTAGCTCCCCCTACAATGAGCAGTTCTTC. Amino acid sequence: CASSRTSSPYNEQFF.